This TCR beta chain was recovered during a study of technical replicates of blood from a handful of donors (TCRdb year 2017). Libraries were prepared through the immunoSEQ multiplex PCR assay. The clones in this table, taken by TCRdb from immuneACCESS, are in-frame only. Not every clone is retained; where verified, under half of the shortfall comes from an unresolved V gene, and the cause of the rest is unknown. Present in this sample are about 88,000 clones, around 90% of which were seen just once. Approximately 0.3% of the sample is held by the ten biggest clonotypes. Concerning this clone: No cognate antigen has been identified for it. The sample holds no much larger clone one base away, and base qualities are not on file.

Sequenced sample: T cells isolated from PBMCs. The clonotype comes from a human donor in good health.

The CDR3 reads as follows: CASSSNLQGFEQFF. The nucleotide sequence is TGTGCCAGCAGCTCCAATTTACAGGGTTTTGAGCAGTTCTTC. The chain links TRBV7-6 with TRBJ2-1, with TRBD1 perhaps the D gene, on 6 matching bases. Including cysteine and phenylalanine, the CDR3 has 14 amino acids. The read is trimmed to its CDR3 DNA, 42 bases read in frame from base 1. CDR1 SGHVS and CDR2 FNYEAQ are derived from the germline V gene. The trim is 4 bases for V and 9 bases for J, with a gap of 16 bases between the germline ends.